This is a list of T cell receptor beta chains from one sample in a study of post-analysis software for immune sequencing data. MiXCR was run by TCRdb on the PCR reads, yielding one entry per CDR3 protein. The sample has about 820,000 distinct CDR3 sequences; about 50% are singletons. Sample: blood. The origin of the receptors is a girl aged 5-17 years with multiple sclerosis. CDR3s include the opening cysteine and the closing phenylalanine or tryptophan. D genes are given only for firm matches. Some rows have no size entry. The others give once, few or many, or a class for an expanded clone.

J gene	V gene	D gene	clone size	CDR3 protein	CDR3 DNA
TRBJ2-1	TRBV20-1	-	-	CSASDTLSYNEQFF	TGCAGTGCTAGCGACACGCTCTCCTACAATGAGCAGTTCTTC
TRBJ2-7	TRBV12-3/TRBV12-4	-	-	CASSLSGVGNEQYF	TGTGCCAGCAGCCTCTCTGGTGTGGGCAATGAGCAGTACTTC
TRBJ2-7	TRBV7-2	TRBD2	-	CASSLELAGGRSSYNEQYF	TGTGCCAGCAGCTTAGAACTAGCGGGGGGCCGGAGCTCCTACAATGAGCAGTACTTC
TRBJ2-1	TRBV7-3	TRBD1	-	CASSLRDSSSYNEQFF	TGTGCCAGCAGCTTACGGGACAGCTCCTCCTACAATGAGCAGTTCTTC
TRBJ2-5	TRBV3-1	-	-	CASSPRRINNEQYF	TGTGCCAGCAGCCCCCGACGGATTAACAATGAGCAGTACTTC
TRBJ2-1	TRBV3-1	-	once	CASSHPNNEQFF	TGTGCCAGCAGCCATCCTAACAATGAGCAGTTCTTC
TRBJ2-7	TRBV5-1	TRBD2	-	CASSLEWGLASSYEQYF	TGCGCCAGCAGCTTGGAATGGGGACTAGCGAGCTCCTACGAGCAGTACTTC
TRBJ2-7	TRBV20-1	-	few	CSAPQLGTYEQYF	TGCAGTGCACCCCAACTAGGTACCTACGAGCAGTACTTC
TRBJ2-7	TRBV9	-	-	CASSPPGNRAAYNEQYF	TGTGCCAGCAGCCCTCCAGGGAATCGAGCCGCTTACAATGAGCAGTACTTC
TRBJ2-1	TRBV20-1	-	-	CSARGTPRTYNEQFF	TGCAGTGCTAGAGGGACCCCCAGGACCTACAATGAGCAGTTCTTC
TRBJ2-7	TRBV7-2	TRBD2	once	CASSLETSVREQYF	TGTGCCAGCAGCTTAGAGACTAGCGTGCGCGAGCAGTACTTC
TRBJ1-5	TRBV15	-	few	CATSRDRVGGGQPQHF	TGTGCCACCAGCAGAGATAGGGTGGGGGGCGGACAGCCCCAGCATTTT
TRBJ1-5	TRBV5-1	-	few	CASSFSGSGQPQHF	TGCGCCAGCAGCTTCAGTGGATCTGGACAGCCCCAGCATTTT
TRBJ2-7	TRBV20-1	TRBD1	few	CSARPRQGRGYEQYF	TGCAGTGCTAGACCTCGACAGGGGAGAGGCTACGAGCAGTACTTC
TRBJ2-1	TRBV5-1	-	-	CASSLTLQGAQSNEQFF	TGCGCCAGCAGCCTAACCCTACAGGGCGCTCAATCCAATGAGCAGTTCTTC
TRBJ1-1	TRBV29-1	TRBD1	few	CSVEGRSRTGHTEAFF	TGCAGCGTTGAAGGTCGTTCTCGGACAGGCCACACTGAAGCTTTCTTT
TRBJ2-1	TRBV7-9	-	-	CASSWESPADDEQFF	TGTGCCAGCAGCTGGGAGTCACCCGCGGACGATGAGCAGTTCTTC
TRBJ1-4	TRBV10-3	TRBD1	few	CAIRGDTGGAEEEKLFF	TGTGCCATCAGGGGGGATACAGGGGGCGCCGAGGAGGAAAAACTGTTTTTT
TRBJ2-3	TRBV4-1	-	many	CASSLVHATGSSTDTQYF	TGCGCCAGCAGCCTGGTTCATGCGACGGGGTCTAGCACAGATACGCAGTATTTT
TRBJ2-3	TRBV4-1	-	once	CASSQPGTDTQYF	TGCGCCAGCAGCCAACCGGGCACAGATACGCAGTATTTT
TRBJ2-7	TRBV12-3/TRBV12-4	TRBD1	once	CASTAGQGSMVEQYF	TGTGCCAGCACCGCAGGACAGGGTAGTATGGTCGAGCAGTACTTC
TRBJ1-2	TRBV7-9	-	-	CASSSIPEGYTF	TGTGCCAGCAGCTCCATTCCGGAGGGCTACACCTTC
TRBJ1-1	TRBV20-1	-	-	CSAEVMNTEAFF	TGCAGTGCGGAGGTTATGAACACTGAAGCTTTCTTT
TRBJ2-6	TRBV3-1	TRBD1	-	CASVNTGVGSSGANVLTF	TGTGCCAGCGTGAACACAGGGGTAGGCTCCTCTGGGGCCAACGTCCTGACTTTC
TRBJ1-5	TRBV5-1	TRBD1	-	CASSPQGAQPQHF	TGCGCCAGCAGCCCTCAGGGGGCTCAGCCCCAGCATTTT
TRBJ2-7	TRBV29-1	TRBD2	-	CSVEVAGGPPYEQYF	TGCAGCGTTGAAGTGGCGGGAGGGCCCCCCTACGAGCAGTACTTC
TRBJ1-4	TRBV4-2	-	once	CASSQASGTANEKLFF	TGTGCCAGCAGCCAAGCCTCAGGGACGGCTAATGAAAAACTGTTTTTT
TRBJ2-1	TRBV12-3/TRBV12-4	-	-	CASSIKLVLEQFF	TGTGCCAGCAGTATTAAACTAGTCCTCGAGCAGTTCTTC
TRBJ2-7	TRBV7-6	-	few	CASSPDWGRTPYEQYF	TGTGCCAGCAGCCCTGACTGGGGTCGGACCCCCTACGAGCAGTACTTC
TRBJ1-1	TRBV4-1	TRBD1	-	CASSQTQGDTEAFF	TGCGCCAGCAGCCAAACTCAGGGGGACACTGAAGCTTTCTTT
TRBJ2-3	TRBV5-6	TRBD2	-	CASSLAGAYTDTQYF	TGTGCCAGCAGCTTAGCGGGGGCCTACACAGATACGCAGTATTTT
TRBJ2-5	TRBV5-1	-	-	CASSQGLGPETQYF	TGCGCCAGCAGCCAGGGTCTCGGGCCGGAGACCCAGTACTTC
TRBJ2-1	TRBV7-3	TRBD2	-	CASSARASGTQSYNEQFF	TGTGCCAGCAGCGCAAGAGCTAGCGGCACCCAATCCTACAATGAGCAGTTCTTC
TRBJ1-2	TRBV5-1	-	-	CASSFWEPLDGYTF	TGCGCCAGCAGCTTTTGGGAACCATTGGATGGCTACACCTTC